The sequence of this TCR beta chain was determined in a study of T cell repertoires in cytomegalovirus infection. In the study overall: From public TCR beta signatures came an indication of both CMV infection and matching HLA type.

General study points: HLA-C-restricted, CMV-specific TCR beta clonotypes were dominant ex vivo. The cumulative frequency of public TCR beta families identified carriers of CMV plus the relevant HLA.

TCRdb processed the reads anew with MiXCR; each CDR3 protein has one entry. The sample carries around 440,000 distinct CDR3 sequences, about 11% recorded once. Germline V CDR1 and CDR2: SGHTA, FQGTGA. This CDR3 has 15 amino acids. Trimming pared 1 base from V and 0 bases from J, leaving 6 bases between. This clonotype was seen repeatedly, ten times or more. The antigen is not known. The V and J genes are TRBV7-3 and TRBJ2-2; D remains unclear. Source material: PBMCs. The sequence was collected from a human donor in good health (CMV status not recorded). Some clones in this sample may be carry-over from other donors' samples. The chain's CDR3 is CASSLRTPNTGELFF. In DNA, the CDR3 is TGTGCCAGCAGCTTAAGGACCCCGAACACCGGGGAGCTGTTTTTT. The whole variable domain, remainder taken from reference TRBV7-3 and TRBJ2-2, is GAGVSQTPSNKVTEKGKYVELRCDPISGHTALYWYRQSLGQGPEFLIYFQGTGAADDSGLPNDRFFAVRPEGSVSTLKIQRTERGDSAVYLCASSLRTPNTGELFFGEGSRLTVL.